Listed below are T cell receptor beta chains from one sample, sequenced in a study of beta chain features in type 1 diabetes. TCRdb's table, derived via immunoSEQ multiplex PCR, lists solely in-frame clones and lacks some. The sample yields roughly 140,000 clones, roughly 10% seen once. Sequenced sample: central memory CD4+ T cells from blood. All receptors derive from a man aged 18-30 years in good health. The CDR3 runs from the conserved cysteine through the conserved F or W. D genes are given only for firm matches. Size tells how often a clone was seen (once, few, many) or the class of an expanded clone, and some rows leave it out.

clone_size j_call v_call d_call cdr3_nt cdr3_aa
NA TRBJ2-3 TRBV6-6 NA TGTGCCAGCAGTTCCCAGGATACGCAGTATTTT CASSSQDTQYF
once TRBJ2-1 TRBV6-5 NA TGTGCCAGCAGTTACTCCAGACGGAATGAGCAGTTCTTC CASSYSRRNEQFF
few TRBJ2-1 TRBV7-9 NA TGTGCCAGCAGCCCCCCCGGAAATGAGCAGTTCTTC CASSPPGNEQFF
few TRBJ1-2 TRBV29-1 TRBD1 TGCAGCGTTGCAACAGGGGGGGACTATGGCTACACCTTC CSVATGGDYGYTF
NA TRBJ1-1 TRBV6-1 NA TGTGCCAGCAGGGAACAGGAGACTGAAGCTTTCTTT CASREQETEAFF
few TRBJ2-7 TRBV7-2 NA TGTGCCAGCAGCTTACTGCCGGGGGCGTCTCGCGAGCAGTACTTC CASSLLPGASREQYF
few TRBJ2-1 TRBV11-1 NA TGTGCCAGCAGCCATGGAGGGAATGAGCAGTTCTTC CASSHGGNEQFF
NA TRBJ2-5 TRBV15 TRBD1 TGTGCCACCAGCAGAGCCAGGGGGCCAGAGACCCAGTACTTC CATSRARGPETQYF
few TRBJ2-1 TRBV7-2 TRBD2 TGTGCCAGCAGCTTACATCCCGGGGGGTATGAGCAGTTCTTC CASSLHPGGYEQFF
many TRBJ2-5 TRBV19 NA TGTAGCTCGGGTTCCAGCGAGACCCAGTACTTC CSSGSSETQYF
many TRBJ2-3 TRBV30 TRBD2 TGTGCCTGTTCCCAGCGGGGGGGCCGGGATACGCAGTATTTT CACSQRGGRDTQYF
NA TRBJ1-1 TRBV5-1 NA TGCGCCAGCAGAATGAACACTGAAGCTTTCTTT CASRMNTEAFF
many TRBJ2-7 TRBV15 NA TGTGCCACCAGAGTGGGATCAGGGAAACGGGACGAGCAGTACTTC CATRVGSGKRDEQYF
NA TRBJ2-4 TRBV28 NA TGTGCCAGCAGTTTTGTTGCCAGGGTGGACAAAAACATTCAGTACTTC CASSFVARVDKNIQYF
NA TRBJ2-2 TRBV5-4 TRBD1 TGTGCCAGCAGCTCCGGACAGGGGGCGAACACCGGGGAGCTGTTTTTT CASSSGQGANTGELFF
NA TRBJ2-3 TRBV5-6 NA TGTGCCAGCAGCTTACAGGGTGGGGGCACAGATACGCAGTATTTT CASSLQGGGTDTQYF
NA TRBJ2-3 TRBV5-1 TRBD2 TGCGCCAGCAGCCCGGGAGGAACCGGCACAGATACGCAGTATTTT CASSPGGTGTDTQYF
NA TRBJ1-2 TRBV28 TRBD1 TGTGCCAGCAGTATCCGGGACAGGTTGAGAGGCTACACCTTC CASSIRDRLRGYTF
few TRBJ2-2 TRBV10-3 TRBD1 TGTGCCATCAGCCTGGGACAGGGGAGCACCGGGGAGCTGTTTTTT CAISLGQGSTGELFF
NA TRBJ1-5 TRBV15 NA TGTGCCACCAGCAGAGATTCTGGGAATCAGCCCCAGCATTTT CATSRDSGNQPQHF
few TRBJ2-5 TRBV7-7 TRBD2 TGTGCCAGCAGCTTCAGACTAGCGGCTCAAGAGACCCAGTACTTC CASSFRLAAQETQYF
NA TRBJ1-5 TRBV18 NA TGTGCCAGCTCACCAGAACAGCCGCAGCCCCAGCATTTT CASSPEQPQPQHF
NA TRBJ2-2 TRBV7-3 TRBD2 TGTGCCAGCAGAGAAAGCGGGAAGAACACCGGGGAGCTGTTTTTT CASRESGKNTGELFF
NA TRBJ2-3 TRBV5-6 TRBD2 TGTGCCAGCAGCTTGTCCCCTAGCGGGAACACAGATACGCAGTATTTT CASSLSPSGNTDTQYF
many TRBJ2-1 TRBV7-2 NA TGTGCCAGCAGCTTAAGTCCCAGGGACAATGAGCAGTTCTTC CASSLSPRDNEQFF